These 16 T cell receptor beta chains originate from one sample sequenced in a study of human T cells and chemical hapten exposure (dated by TCRdb to about 2021). The library was obtained by RACE. The reads were generated on a NextSeq 500. The public sequencing data were trimmed at Q25 with fastp and processed into clonotypes with MiXCR by TCRdb, which kept only in-frame beta chains. A single entry per CDR3 protein holds the most common genes and DNA from its merged rows. The sample table records more than 300,000 distinct CDR3 sequences; around 5.5% of these occur just once. Around 2.6% of the sample is taken by the ten largest. Reading the label with the study, this specimen's time point is: pre-sensitization, week 0. The treatment or condition label for this specimen denotes: therapeutic diphenylcyclopropenone sensitization with weekly scalp DPC. The material was whole blood, obtained in connection with sensitization to the hapten diphenylcyclopropenone (DPC). All receptors derive from a woman between 50 and 59 years old with alopecia areata. Some clones in this sample may be carry-over from other donors' samples.

The chain has TRBV25-1 and TRBJ1-3; perhaps TRBD1 as D (5 bases). The CDR3 covers 15 residues. Germline V gene lookup returns CDR1 MGHDK and CDR2 SYGVNS. V was shortened by 6 bases and J by 0 bases, with 12 bases between the two germline ends. CDR3 DNA sequence: TGTGCCAGCAGGAAGCAGGGAAGCTCTGGAAACACCATATATTTT. Encoded protein: CASRKQGSSGNTIYF.

This clonotype was seen at least ten times. The rearrangement uses TRBV5-1 and TRBJ2-5, with D tentatively TRBD1 (6 bases). There are 14 residues in the CDR3. Germline V gene sequence: CDR1 SGHRS, CDR2 YFSETQ. The ends were cut back, 1 base at V and 4 bases at J, with 11 bases in the middle. The CDR3 sequence: CASSLRTGRETQYF. CDR3 DNA: TGCGCCAGCAGCTTGAGAACAGGGCGAGAGACCCAGTACTTC.

The V call is TRBV5-1, the J call TRBJ2-5; D call uncertain. This CDR3 region has 15 residues. V lost 5 bases and J 3 bases, leaving 17 bases between the germline ends. Germline CDR1 reads SGHRS; CDR2 reads YFSETQ. CDR3 coding DNA: TGCGCCAGCAGACGGCTCGGAACCGCCGAAGAGACCCAGTACTTC. Translation: CASRRLGTAEETQYF.

This clonotype was detected a few times. The genes are TRBV27 and TRBJ1-4; D is uncertain. The V and J ends lost 2 bases and 3 bases respectively, with 4 bases between them. Germline V CDR1 and CDR2: MNHEY, SMNVEV (reference sequence). The CDR3 has 13 amino acids. This CDR3 is CASSLIANEKLFF. CDR3 DNA: TGTGCCAGCAGTTTAATAGCTAATGAAAAACTGTTTTTT.

In its sample, this clonotype was seen many times. The chain has TRBV7-2 and TRBJ2-7; TRBD1 is a possible D gene (6 bases). CDR3 length: 13 residues. Trimming pared 4 bases from V and 3 bases from J, leaving 10 bases between. Germline V CDR1 and CDR2: SGHTA, FQGNSA. The CDR3 spells CASSSGQSYEQYF. The CDR3 DNA reads as TGTGCCAGCAGCTCCGGACAGAGCTACGAGCAGTACTTC.

The V and J genes are TRBV10-2 and TRBJ1-1; no clear D. The V gene lost 6 bases and the J gene lost 11 bases, with 13 bases spanning the gap. This CDR3 has 11 amino acids. Germline lookup yields CDR1 WSHSY and CDR2 SAAADI. CDR3 in amino acids: CASRAGDSAFF. The CDR3 coding sequence is TGCGCCAGCAGGGCGGGAGACTCGGCTTTCTTT.

This clonotype was counted at least ten times. The chain recombines TRBV3-1 with TRBJ1-2; the D is unclear. Germline CDR1 LGHDT, CDR2 YNNKEL (reference sequence). The CDR3 has 13 amino acids. V lost 0 bases and J 3 bases, leaving 5 bases between the germline ends. Written as DNA, the CDR3 is TGTGCCAGCAGCCAAGAGGGATACTATGGCTACACCTTC. Amino acid sequence: CASSQEGYYGYTF.

This clonotype was seen a few times. The gene calls are TRBV6-2 or TRBV6-3 and TRBJ2-7; 9 bases are shared with TRBD2. CDR3 length: 14 residues. J gave up 3 bases and V 5 bases, and 5 bases lay outside the gene matches. In germline, CDR1 is MNHEY, CDR2 SVGEGT. The CDR3 loop reads CASSRTSAFYEQYF. The CDR3 nucleotides read TGTGCCAGCAGTCGGACTAGCGCATTCTACGAGCAGTACTTC.

Comment on this clonotype: One end of the junction does not line up with germline, which may come from a read error. The V and J genes are TRBV6-2 or TRBV6-3 and TRBJ1-1, with D unresolved. The CDR3 contains 13 residues. From germline, CDR1 is MNHEY and CDR2 SVGEGT. DNA for the CDR3: TGTGCCAGCAGTTACGGCGTTAACACTGGAGCTTTCTTT. This codes for CASSYGVNTGAFF.

This clonotype was seen ten or more times. The V gene is TRBV6-2 or TRBV6-3, the J gene TRBJ1-5; D remains unclear. Germline V gene data show CDR1 as MNHEY and CDR2 as SVGEGT. The V and J ends lost 2 bases and 0 bases respectively, with 8 bases between them. The CDR3 is 15 residues long. The CDR3 sequence is CASSYEGTSNQPQHF. For the CDR3, the DNA is TGTGCCAGCAGTTACGAGGGAACTAGCAATCAGCCCCAGCATTTT.

In this sample, this clonotype turned up a few times. The chain couples TRBV21-1 to TRBJ1-2; the DNA was not compared with TRBD1, the D call given in the table. TRBV21-1 is recorded as a pseudogene. This CDR3 contains 13 residues. For the CDR3, the DNA is TGTGCCAGCAGCAATCAGGGAATGGCTGGCTACACCTTC. Its translation: CASSNQGMAGYTF.

This clonotype was found a few times. The chain employs TRBV10-3 and TRBJ2-7, with D tentatively TRBD2 (6 bases). The ends were cut back, 3 bases at V and 2 bases at J, with 14 bases in the middle. Germline CDR1 ENHRY, CDR2 SYGVKD. The CDR3 is 15 amino acids. The CDR3 protein is CAISDPGGKAYEQYF. CDR3 in DNA: TGTGCCATCAGTGACCCCGGAGGGAAGGCCTACGAGCAGTACTTC.

This clonotype came up many times. The chain joins TRBV29-1 to TRBJ1-3; D is unresolved. This CDR3 comprises 11 residues. Trimming removed 4 bases from V and 4 bases from J, with 5 bases in between. Per germline, CDR1 SQVTM and CDR2 ANQGSEA. CDR3: CSVAGGNTIYF. Written as DNA, the CDR3 is TGCAGCGTTGCTGGGGGAAACACCATATATTTT.

This clonotype was observed a few times. V and J are TRBV5-4 and TRBJ2-3, with D maybe TRBD2 (6 bases). Germline V gene data show CDR1 as SGHNT and CDR2 as YYREEE (reference sequence). Trimming took off 6 bases at V and 1 base at J, with 21 bases between the two ends. The CDR3 is made up of 17 amino acids. The CDR3 bases are TGTGCCAGCACCCCCTTGGGTGCGGGGATGGGCACAGATACGCAGTATTTT. Translation: CASTPLGAGMGTDTQYF.

This clonotype has more than one count but fewer than ten. This chain links TRBV6-2 or TRBV6-3 with TRBJ1-2, with TRBD1 matching 8 bases. Germline CDR1 is MNHEY and CDR2 is SVGEGT. J gave up 4 bases and V 5 bases, and 24 bases lay outside the gene matches. The CDR3 has 20 residues. This chain's CDR3 is CASSDPQFPGGQGHFYGYTF. The CDR3 coding sequence is TGTGCCAGCAGTGACCCTCAATTCCCGGGCGGACAGGGACACTTCTATGGCTACACCTTC.

This clonotype has a handful of counts. The chain recombines TRBV12-3 or TRBV12-4 with TRBJ2-1; D may match TRBD1 or TRBD2 (5 bases each). The CDR3 runs to 13 residues. The V end was cut by 1 base, the J end by 8 bases, with 9 bases between. This CDR3 is CASSLGGTDEQFF. The DNA of the CDR3 is TGTGCCAGCAGTTTAGGGGGGACGGATGAGCAGTTCTTC.